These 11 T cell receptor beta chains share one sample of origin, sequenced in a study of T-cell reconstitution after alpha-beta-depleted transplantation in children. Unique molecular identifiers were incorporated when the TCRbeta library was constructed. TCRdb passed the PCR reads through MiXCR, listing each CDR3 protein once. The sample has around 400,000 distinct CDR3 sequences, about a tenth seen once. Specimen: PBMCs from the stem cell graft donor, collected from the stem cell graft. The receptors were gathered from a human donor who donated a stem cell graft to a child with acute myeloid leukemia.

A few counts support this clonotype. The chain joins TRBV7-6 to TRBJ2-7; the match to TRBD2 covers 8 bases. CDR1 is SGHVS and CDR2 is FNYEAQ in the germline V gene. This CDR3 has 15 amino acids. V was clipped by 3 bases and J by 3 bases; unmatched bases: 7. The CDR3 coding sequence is TGTGCCAGCAGCTTGGGACTAGGGGTCGGCTACGAGCAGTACTTC. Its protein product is CASSLGLGVGYEQYF.

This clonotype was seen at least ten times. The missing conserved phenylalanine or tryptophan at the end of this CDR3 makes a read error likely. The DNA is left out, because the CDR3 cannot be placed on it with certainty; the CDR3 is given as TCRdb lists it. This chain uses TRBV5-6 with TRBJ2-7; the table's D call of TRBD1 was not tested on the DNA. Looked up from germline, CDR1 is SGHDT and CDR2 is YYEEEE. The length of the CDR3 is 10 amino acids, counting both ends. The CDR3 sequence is CASSLSTGGT.

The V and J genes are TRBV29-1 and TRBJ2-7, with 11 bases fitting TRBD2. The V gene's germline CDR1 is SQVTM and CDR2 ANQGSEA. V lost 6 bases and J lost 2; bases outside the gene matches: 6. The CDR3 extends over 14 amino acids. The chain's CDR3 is CSVRGTSGTYEQYF. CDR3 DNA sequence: TGCAGCGTGAGAGGGACTAGCGGAACCTACGAGCAGTACTTC.

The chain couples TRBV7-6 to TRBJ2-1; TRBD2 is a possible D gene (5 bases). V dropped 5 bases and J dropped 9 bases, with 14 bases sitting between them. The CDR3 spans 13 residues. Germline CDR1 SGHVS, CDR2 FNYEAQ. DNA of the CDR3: TGTGCCAGCAGCGATAATGGCCGGGGTGAGCAGTTCTTC. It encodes CASSDNGRGEQFF.

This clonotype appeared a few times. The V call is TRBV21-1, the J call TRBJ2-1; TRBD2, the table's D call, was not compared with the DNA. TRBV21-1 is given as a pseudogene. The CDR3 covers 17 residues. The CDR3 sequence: CASNGTSGQSSYNEQFF. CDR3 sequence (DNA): TGTGCCAGCAACGGGACTAGCGGGCAGAGCTCCTACAATGAGCAGTTCTTC.

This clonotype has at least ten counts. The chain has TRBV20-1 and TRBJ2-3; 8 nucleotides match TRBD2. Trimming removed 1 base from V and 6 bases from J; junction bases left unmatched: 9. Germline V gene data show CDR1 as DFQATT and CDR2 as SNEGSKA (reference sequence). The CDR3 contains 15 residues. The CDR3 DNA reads TGCAGTGCTAGAGGGGAGCGGGAGAGTCCCGATACGCAGTATTTT. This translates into CSARGERESPDTQYF.

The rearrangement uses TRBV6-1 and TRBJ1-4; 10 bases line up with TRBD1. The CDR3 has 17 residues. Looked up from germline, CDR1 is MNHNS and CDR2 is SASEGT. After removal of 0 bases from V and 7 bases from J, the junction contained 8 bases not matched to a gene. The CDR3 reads CASSEALRTGGGEKLFF. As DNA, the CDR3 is TGTGCCAGCAGTGAAGCGCTTCGGACAGGGGGAGGTGAAAAACTGTTTTTT.

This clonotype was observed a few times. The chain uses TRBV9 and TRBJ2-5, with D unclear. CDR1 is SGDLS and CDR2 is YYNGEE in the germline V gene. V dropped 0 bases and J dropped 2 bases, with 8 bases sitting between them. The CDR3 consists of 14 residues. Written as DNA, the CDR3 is TGTGCCAGCAGCGTAGCGCCAGGACAAGAGACCCAGTACTTC. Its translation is CASSVAPGQETQYF.

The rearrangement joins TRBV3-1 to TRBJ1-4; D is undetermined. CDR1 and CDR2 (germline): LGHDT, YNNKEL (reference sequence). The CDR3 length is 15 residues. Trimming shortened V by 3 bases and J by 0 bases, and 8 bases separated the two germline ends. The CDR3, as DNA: TGTGCCAGCAGCCAGGACCGTTCAACTAATGAAAAACTGTTTTTT. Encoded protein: CASSQDRSTNEKLFF.

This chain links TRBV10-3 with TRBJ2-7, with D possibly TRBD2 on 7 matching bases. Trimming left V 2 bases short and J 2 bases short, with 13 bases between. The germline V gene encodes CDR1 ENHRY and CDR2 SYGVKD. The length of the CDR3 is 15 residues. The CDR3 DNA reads TGTGCCATCAGTGAGAGGGGGGGCACGACCTACGAGCAGTACTTC. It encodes CAISERGGTTYEQYF.

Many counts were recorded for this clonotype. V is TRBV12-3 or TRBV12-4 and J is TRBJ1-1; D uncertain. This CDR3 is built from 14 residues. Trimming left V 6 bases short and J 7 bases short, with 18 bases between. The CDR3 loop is CASSVEAGLGEAFF. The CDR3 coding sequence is TGTGCCAGCAGCGTAGAGGCTGGGCTTGGTGAAGCTTTCTTT.